The rows below give T cell receptor beta chains drawn from one sample of a study of T cells in Graves' hyperthyroidism and ophthalmopathy. TCRdb re-derived calls from the multiplex PCR reads in MiXCR, one entry per CDR3 protein. The profile shows about 400,000 distinct CDR3 sequences, 15% to 18% of them singletons. The sample was blood. These receptors originate from a woman younger than 35 with Graves' hyperthyroidism. The conserved cysteine and the conserved F or W are not part of the CDR3 here. Fields, in order: J gene, V gene, CDR3 protein.

J: TRBJ2-3; V: TRBV5-1; CDR3: ASSWGQGSTDTQY
J: TRBJ2-2; V: TRBV4-1; CDR3: ASSQRSTGTGQLTGELF
J: TRBJ1-3; V: TRBV5-1; CDR3: ASSPGATRSGNTIY
J: TRBJ2-5; V: TRBV9; CDR3: ASSGRTDQETQY
J: TRBJ2-1; V: TRBV3-1; CDR3: ASSRASGGANEQF
J: TRBJ1-3; V: TRBV20-1; CDR3: SATGGFRNTIY
J: TRBJ2-5; V: TRBV20-1; CDR3: SARKEETQY
J: TRBJ1-3; V: TRBV12-3/TRBV12-4; CDR3: ASSFRGGSGNTIY
J: TRBJ2-3; V: TRBV18; CDR3: ASSPTSTDTQY
J: TRBJ2-7; V: TRBV9; CDR3: ASSVAGQGPYEQY
J: TRBJ2-1; V: TRBV11-3; CDR3: ASSVTSGGVSEQF
J: TRBJ1-2; V: TRBV20-1; CDR3: SASAPGSGYT
J: TRBJ1-5; V: TRBV2; CDR3: ASSRAKNQPQH
J: TRBJ2-7; V: TRBV5-1; CDR3: ASSTGTGDYEQY